A selection of T cell receptor beta chains follows, all from one sample in a study of cytomegalovirus exposure and HLA in healthy donors. Assay: immunoSEQ multiplex PCR; the TCRdb copy retains only in-frame clones and omits some. The table for this sample gives about 52,000 clones. The sequencing sample was made of PBMCs. The receptors stem from a woman aged 55-70 years in good health and CMV-seropositive. The CDR3 runs from the conserved cysteine through the conserved F or W. D genes are given only for firm matches. Rows may omit the clone size; those that give it use once, few, many or a size class.

D	V	J	size	DNA	CDR3
-	TRBV18	TRBJ2-7	-	TGTGCCAGCTCACCTGGGAGCCGCTCCTTTACGGGAGAGCAGTACTTC	CASSPGSRSFTGEQYF
TRBD1	TRBV27	TRBJ1-5	-	TGTGCCAGCAGTTTATCGGGGACAGGGGGTTTCAATCAGCCCCAGCATTTT	CASSLSGTGGFNQPQHF
TRBD1	TRBV6-6	TRBJ2-2	-	TGTGCCAGCAGCTCCCGGGACAGGGGATTAGACGGGGAGCTGTTTTTT	CASSSRDRGLDGELFF
-	TRBV18	TRBJ1-1	-	TGTGCCAGCTCACTCAGACAGTTACCGGAGACTGAAGATTTCTTT	CASSLRQLPETEDFF
-	TRBV29-1	TRBJ1-4	-	TGCAGCGTTGAAGAGTCAAGCACTAATGAAAAACTGTTTTTT	CSVEESSTNEKLFF
-	TRBV6-5	TRBJ1-2	-	TGTGCCAGCAGTCCGGAACAGACCTTTAATGGCTACACCTTC	CASSPEQTFNGYTF
TRBD2	TRBV6-6	TRBJ2-3	-	TGTGCCAGCAGTTACCTGCGACTAGCTCAGGATACGCAGTATTTT	CASSYLRLAQDTQYF
-	TRBV19	TRBJ1-5	-	TGTGCCAGTAAGGGGTCGTGGGGGGGCGCGGGTAGCAATCAGCCCCAGCATTTT	CASKGSWGGAGSNQPQHF
-	TRBV28	TRBJ1-5	-	TGTGCCAGCACCGCCTCAGGGTATAGCAATCAGCCCCAGCATTTT	CASTASGYSNQPQHF
-	TRBV14	TRBJ2-5	-	TGTGCCAGCAGCCACGGAATCCAGGTTATAGATCAAGAGACCCAGTACTTC	CASSHGIQVIDQETQYF
-	TRBV19	TRBJ1-1	-	TGTGCCAGTAGTACAATCGGGACATCGAACACTGAAGCTTTCTTT	CASSTIGTSNTEAFF
TRBD2	TRBV4-2	TRBJ2-5	-	TGTGCCAGCAGCCAAGATCGCGGGGGGGCCGGACGGGAAGAGACCCAGTACTTC	CASSQDRGGAGREETQYF
-	TRBV28	TRBJ2-1	-	TGTGCCAGCCTCACTGGGGGGTCGTACTACAATGAGCAGTTCTTC	CASLTGGSYYNEQFF
TRBD1	TRBV10-1	TRBJ2-7	-	TGCGCCAGCAGTGACGGGACAGGGGTATACGAGCAGTACTTC	CASSDGTGVYEQYF
-	TRBV6-5	TRBJ1-1	-	TGTGCCAGCAGGCCCTTTAACAGGAACACTGAAGATTTCTTT	CASRPFNRNTEDFF
-	TRBV5-1	TRBJ1-3	-	TGCGCCAGCAGCTTGGCCGCCTCCCCTGAGGACACCATATATTTT	CASSLAASPEDTIYF
TRBD1	TRBV14	TRBJ1-3	-	TGTGCCAGCAGCCAAGCTGGCAGGGGGCTTGGAAACACCATATATTTT	CASSQAGRGLGNTIYF
-	TRBV19	TRBJ1-5	-	TGTGCCAGTAGTATTGGGTCGGAGTACAATCAGCCCCAGCATTTT	CASSIGSEYNQPQHF
-	TRBV27	TRBJ2-1	large	TGTGCCAGCAGTCCTACTAGTGCTGGTGAGCAGTTCTTC	CASSPTSAGEQFF
-	TRBV2	TRBJ1-1	-	TGTGCCAGCAAACCGAGGCTGGAGGGTGAAGCTTTCTTT	CASKPRLEGEAFF
TRBD2	TRBV5-4	TRBJ2-3	-	TGTGCCAGCAGCTTGCAGCTAGCGGGGTACACAGATACGCAGTATTTT	CASSLQLAGYTDTQYF
-	TRBV5-4	TRBJ1-2	-	TGTGCCACCTTTCGGGGGGGTGCGTCTGGCTACACCTTC	CATFRGGASGYTF
-	TRBV6-6	TRBJ1-6	-	TGTGCCAGCATCAACATCAGGGATAATTCACCCCTCCACTTT	CASINIRDNSPLHF
TRBD1	TRBV2	TRBJ2-3	-	TGTGCCAGCAGTGCAGACAGGGCTTCCACAGATACGCAGTATTTT	CASSADRASTDTQYF
-	TRBV18	TRBJ1-1	-	TGTGCCAGCTCACCTCGGAGAGGGTCGGACACTGAAGCTTTCTTT	CASSPRRGSDTEAFF
TRBD2	TRBV5-1	TRBJ2-5	-	TGCGCCAGCAGCCCGGGACTAGCGGGGGCGATTCAAGAGACCCAGTACTTC	CASSPGLAGAIQETQYF
-	TRBV5-1	TRBJ2-7	-	TGCGCCAGCCGGGGGAACTCGGGCAACGAGCAGTACTTC	CASRGNSGNEQYF
-	TRBV6-5	TRBJ1-6	-	TGTGCCAGCAGTTACTTGCAGTCCTATAATTCACCCCTCCACTTT	CASSYLQSYNSPLHF
-	TRBV7-6	TRBJ2-2	-	TGTGCCAGCAGCTTAACTCGTGGCACCGGGGAGCTGTTTTTT	CASSLTRGTGELFF
TRBD2	TRBV14	TRBJ2-5	-	TGTGCCAGCAGCCGGGACTACAAAGAGACCCAGTACTTC	CASSRDYKETQYF
TRBD2	TRBV2	TRBJ2-7	-	TGTGCCAGCACTAGCGGGAGCTACACCTACGAGCAGTACTTC	CASTSGSYTYEQYF
-	TRBV6-1	TRBJ1-1	-	TGTGCCAGCAGTGACAAAGCGAACACTGAAGCTTTCTTT	CASSDKANTEAFF
TRBD1	TRBV18	TRBJ1-5	-	TGTGCCAGCTCCCCGGGACAGGGCAATCAGCCCCAGCATTTT	CASSPGQGNQPQHF
-	TRBV19	TRBJ1-3	-	TGTGCCAGTAGTACAGGCAGTTCTGGAAACACCATATATTTT	CASSTGSSGNTIYF
-	TRBV7-9	TRBJ2-3	-	TGTGCCAGCAGTTCGGTAATCTCGGATTTT	CASSSVISDF
-	TRBV6-1	TRBJ2-7	-	TGTGCCAGCAGTGAAGTGCCTGGTAGATTTATGGAGCAGTACTTC	CASSEVPGRFMEQYF
TRBD1	TRBV5-1	TRBJ2-5	-	TGCGCCAGCAGCTTGCCCCGGGGACAGGGAGAGGAGACCCAGTACTTC	CASSLPRGQGEETQYF
TRBD1	TRBV7-9	TRBJ2-7	-	TGTGCCAGCAGCTTAGCGATGGGACAGTCCCACGAGCAGTACTTC	CASSLAMGQSHEQYF
TRBD1	TRBV6-1	TRBJ1-2	-	TGTGCCAGCAGTGAAGGGGACAGGAGCTACACCTTC	CASSEGDRSYTF
-	TRBV18	TRBJ1-1	-	TGTGCCAGCTCACCAGACATGAACACTGAAGCTTTCTTT	CASSPDMNTEAFF
TRBD1	TRBV6-5	TRBJ1-1	-	TGTGCCAGCAGTACCCGGGGGCAGGGGGGCACTGAAGCTTTCTTT	CASSTRGQGGTEAFF
TRBD2	TRBV18	TRBJ2-5	-	TGTGCCAGCTCTCTAGCGGTGTACCAAGAGACCCAGTACTTC	CASSLAVYQETQYF
TRBD1	TRBV7-6	TRBJ1-2	-	TGTGCCAGCAGCTTGGATACAGGGGCGGATGGCTACACCTTC	CASSLDTGADGYTF
TRBD1	TRBV9	TRBJ2-2	-	TGTGCCAGCAGCGTGGGGACAGGCGTGGCCGGGGAGCTGTTTTTT	CASSVGTGVAGELFF
TRBD1	TRBV11-3	TRBJ1-1	-	TGTGCCAGCAGCCCATGGGACAGGGCCACGGACACTGAAGCTTTCTTT	CASSPWDRATDTEAFF
-	TRBV15	TRBJ2-5	-	TGTGCCACCAGCAGAGATCAAGGGGTAGCCGGAGAGACCCAGTACTTC	CATSRDQGVAGETQYF
TRBD1	TRBV9	TRBJ1-5	-	TGTGCCAGCAGCCCGAGAAGGGAGACAGGGGCTCTGGGGGGCAATCAGCCCCAGCATTTT	CASSPRRETGALGGNQPQHF
-	TRBV7-9	TRBJ1-3	-	TGTGCCAGCAGCTTACTTGTCCCGGGACAAGGAAACACCATATATTTT	CASSLLVPGQGNTIYF
TRBD1	TRBV5-1	TRBJ2-2	-	TGCGCCAGCAGCCCCGGACAGGGGCGCACCGGGGAGCTGTTTTTT	CASSPGQGRTGELFF
-	TRBV6-1	TRBJ1-1	-	TGTGCCAGCAGTGCAGGGACAAGCACTGAAGATTTCTTT	CASSAGTSTEDFF
-	TRBV27	TRBJ2-5	-	TGTGCCAGCAGTTTGGCAGGGAAAGAGACCCAGTACTTC	CASSLAGKETQYF
TRBD1	TRBV7-2	TRBJ1-4	-	TGTGCCAGCAGGTCCCAGGGGGCTACTAATGAAAAACTGTTTTTT	CASRSQGATNEKLFF
TRBD2	TRBV18	TRBJ2-7	-	TGTGCCAGCTCACCACCTAGCGGGGGGACACAGTACGAGCAGTACTTC	CASSPPSGGTQYEQYF
-	TRBV4-3	TRBJ2-2	-	TGCGCCAGCAGCCAAGCCAGGGCGAACACCGGGGAGCTGTTTTTT	CASSQARANTGELFF